One and the same sample provided the 32 T cell receptor beta chains below, sequenced in a study of blood T cell repertoires in COVID-19. TCRdb's copy holds only in-frame clones and misses some; the assay was immunoSEQ multiplex PCR. The table lists tens of thousands of clones, 75% to 90% of them singletons, with approximately 10% in the top ten. Specimen: peripheral blood. These receptors were collected from a human donor in a cohort sampled during active COVID-19.

This chain's CDR3 is CASSEARGGQLYGYTF. Written as DNA, the CDR3 is TGTGCCAGCAGTGAAGCGCGGGGTGGGCAGCTCTATGGCTACACCTTC. The V gene is TRBV6-1, the J gene TRBJ1-2; D not certain. V was cut by 0 bases and J by 4 bases, with 15 bases left in between. This CDR3 region has 16 residues. Germline V gives CDR1 MNHNS, CDR2 SASEGT.

The chain recombines TRBV9 with TRBJ1-3; D might be TRBD1 (6 bases). V lost 3 bases to trimming and J lost 0 bases, with 10 bases between them. Germline V gene data show CDR1 as SGDLS and CDR2 as YYNGEE. CDR3 size: 15 residues. In DNA form, the CDR3 reads TGTGCCAGCAGCGAACAGGGTATCTCTGGAAACACCATATATTTT. Translating gives CASSEQGISGNTIYF.

The chain has TRBV6-5 and TRBJ2-7; 11 bases map to TRBD1. The CDR3 has 14 residues. J was trimmed by 5 bases and V by 8 bases; bases with no gene match: 8. Germline V CDR1 and CDR2: MNHEY, SVGAGI. The CDR3 region has the DNA TGTGCCAGCGGCGGGACAGGGGGTAACGACGAGCAGTACTTC. Translated: CASGGTGGNDEQYF.

V usage is TRBV30 and J usage is TRBJ1-4; D gene uncertain. Germline assignment: CDR1 GTSNPN and CDR2 SVGIG (reference sequence). CDR3 size: 14 residues. Deletions cut 2 bases from V and 5 bases from J, with 12 bases between. The CDR3 coding sequence is TGTGCCTGGAGTCGGCTGAGGGCGAATGAAAAACTGTTTTTT. Amino acid sequence: CAWSRLRANEKLFF.

Comment on this clone: Sequence at one end of the junction differs from germline and may be a read error. This CDR3 is CASSSDRGSGETQYF. Here the CDR3 DNA reads TGTGCTAGCAGCTCCGACAGGGGGAGTGGGGAGACCCAGTACTTC. The chain combines TRBV7-7 with TRBJ2-5; 9 bases align to TRBD1. This CDR3 has 15 residues. Per the germline V gene, CDR1 is SSHAT and CDR2 is FNYEAQ (reference sequence).

The chain has TRBV30 and TRBJ2-3, with a weak D call TRBD2 (6 bases). The CDR3 has 15 residues. Trimming cost V 3 bases and J 2 bases, with 15 bases left between them. From germline, CDR1 is GTSNPN and CDR2 SVGIG (reference sequence). This chain's CDR3 is CAWRGRGADTDTQYF. CDR3 nucleotides: TGTGCCTGGAGAGGGCGCGGGGCGGACACAGATACGCAGTATTTT. The complete variable domain, with remaining parts taken from reference TRBV30 and TRBJ2-3, reads SQTIHQWPATLVQPVGSPLSLECTVEGTSNPNLYWYRQAAGRGLQLLFYSVGIGQISSEVPQNLSASRPQDRQFILSSKKLLLSDSGFYLCAWRGRGADTDTQYFGPGTRLTVL.

V usage is TRBV27 and J usage is TRBJ1-2; TRBD1 matches 10 bases. There are 14 residues in the CDR3. V was clipped by 5 bases and J by 1 base; unmatched bases: 1. CDR1 and CDR2 (germline): MNHEY, SMNVEV (reference sequence). The CDR3 region is CASSGDRGNYGYTF. For the CDR3, the DNA is TGTGCCAGCAGTGGGGACAGGGGTAACTATGGCTACACCTTC.

The rearrangement links TRBV19 to TRBJ2-1, with 8 bases aligning to TRBD2. V trimming: 1 base; J trimming: 4 bases; junction bases outside the gene matches: 9. The CDR3 runs to 17 residues. The germline gives CDR1 LNHDA, CDR2 SQIVND (reference sequence). DNA of the CDR3: TGTGCCAGTAGTATAGCGGGCGGGGGGACAAAATACAATGAGCAGTTCTTC. Translated: CASSIAGGGTKYNEQFF.

The chain carries TRBV5-1 and TRBJ2-7, with TRBD1 matching over 7 bases. The CDR3 runs 15 residues. Looked up from germline, CDR1 is SGHRS and CDR2 is YFSETQ. The V gene end was trimmed by 0 bases and the J gene end by 4 bases; junction bases not matched to a gene: 7. The CDR3 loop is CASSLVRGRDYEQYF. In DNA, the CDR3 is TGCGCCAGCAGCTTGGTAAGGGGGCGCGATTACGAGCAGTACTTC.

This clone was counted only a few times. The chain links TRBV3-1 (or the pseudogene TRBV3-2) to TRBJ2-1, with TRBD1 identical over 7 bases. The V gene end was trimmed by 4 bases and the J gene end by 4 bases; junction bases not matched to a gene: 1. Germline CDR1 reads LGHDT; CDR2 reads YNNKEL (reference sequence). This CDR3 comprises 13 residues. In DNA, the CDR3 is TGTGCCAGCAGCCGGGACAGATACAATGAGCAGTTCTTC. Amino acids: CASSRDRYNEQFF.

The J gene is TRBJ2-5, the V gene TRBV2; the D is unclear. Trimming took off 6 bases at V and 5 bases at J, with 13 bases between the two ends. CDR3 length equals 13 residues. Germline V CDR1 and CDR2: SNHLY, FYNNEI. This CDR3 reads CASRMRNVETQYF. CDR3 nucleotide sequence: TGTGCCAGCAGGATGAGAAACGTGGAGACCCAGTACTTC.

The chain has TRBV19 and TRBJ2-7, with TRBD1 matching 7 bases. Germline loops: CDR1 LNHDA, CDR2 SQIVND (reference sequence). V shed 6 bases and J 6 bases; nucleotides not matched to a gene: 5. The CDR3 consists of 12 residues. CDR3: CASSRTGFEQYF. The CDR3 DNA is TGTGCCAGTAGCAGGACAGGTTTCGAGCAGTACTTC.

This clone showed up just a few times. CDR3 protein: CASSQDWWPNSPLHF. DNA of the CDR3: TGTGCCAGCAGCCAAGATTGGTGGCCGAATTCACCCCTCCACTTT. The J gene is TRBJ1-6, the V gene TRBV14; D unclear. CDR1 and CDR2 (germline): SGHDN, FVKESK. There are 15 residues in the CDR3. V shed 0 bases and J shed 7 bases, with 10 bases lying between them.

This chain links TRBV11-1 with TRBJ2-3, with a tentative D call TRBD1 (5 bases). The CDR3 consists of 15 residues. Germline CDR1 SGHAT, CDR2 FQDESV (reference sequence). The V gene lost 5 bases and the J gene lost 6 bases, with 18 bases spanning the gap. DNA for the CDR3: TGTGCCAGCAGCCCGACCAGGGAATCGGGCGATACGCAGTATTTT. It codes for CASSPTRESGDTQYF.

A single count supports this clone. The V and J genes are TRBV14 and TRBJ2-7; TRBD1 matches 7 bases. Germline CDR1 SGHDN, CDR2 FVKESK. The CDR3 extends over 14 amino acids. J was trimmed by 0 bases and V by 4 bases; bases with no gene match: 3. CDR3 sequence (DNA): TGTGCCAGCAGCCGACACAGGGGCTCCTACGAGCAGTACTTC. This translates into CASSRHRGSYEQYF.

This clone is a singleton in its sample. The CDR3 bases are TGTGCCAGCAGTTTCCAGGGGATGGGAGAGACCCAGTACTTC. This translates into CASSFQGMGETQYF. This chain uses TRBV6-6 with TRBJ2-5, with D possibly TRBD1 on 6 matching bases. V lost 4 bases to trimming and J lost 4 bases, with 13 bases between them. Per the germline V gene, CDR1 is MNHNY and CDR2 is SVGAGI (reference sequence). CDR3 size: 14 residues.

The rearrangement joins TRBV10-3 to TRBJ1-2, with 7 bases lining up with TRBD1. Germline CDR1 and CDR2: ENHRY and SYGVKD. V lost 3 bases to trimming and J lost 2 bases; unmatched junction nucleotides: 3. CDR3 size: 14 residues. DNA for the CDR3: TGTGCCATCAGTGACCCGACAGGGAACTATGGCTACACCTTC. Protein: CAISDPTGNYGYTF.

This rearrangement joins TRBV5-1 to TRBJ2-1; 7 bases match TRBD2. The CDR3 consists of 15 residues. Germline V gives CDR1 SGHRS, CDR2 YFSETQ. V lost 0 bases to trimming and J lost 0 bases; unmatched junction nucleotides: 0. Written as DNA, the CDR3 is TGCGCCAGCAGCTTGGGGACTAGCTCCTACAATGAGCAGTTCTTC. This translates into CASSLGTSSYNEQFF.

A few counts support this clone. The chain is built from TRBV6-6 and TRBJ2-2; no definite D call. Germline V gives CDR1 MNHNY, CDR2 SVGAGI (reference sequence). This CDR3 spans 16 amino acids. Between the trimmed V and J ends, which lost 0 bases and 1 base, there was a span of 9 bases. CDR3 region: CASSYSAARNTGELFF. The CDR3, as DNA: TGTGCCAGCAGTTACTCCGCCGCGCGGAACACCGGGGAGCTGTTTTTT.

The rearrangement links TRBV10-3 to TRBJ2-7; 9 bases fit TRBD2. Germline V gene data show CDR1 as ENHRY and CDR2 as SYGVKD. The CDR3 loop spans 15 amino acids. Germline trimming cut 4 bases from V and 4 bases from J; bases unmatched to any gene: 8. The CDR3 DNA reads TGTGCCATCAGTGTGCAGCGGGGGGTCCTATACGAGCAGTACTTC. Protein product: CAISVQRGVLYEQYF.

This clone has a single count. The chain joins TRBV11-2 to TRBJ2-3; possible D gene TRBD1, 7 bases. Trimming removed 6 bases from V and 3 bases from J, with 16 bases in between. Germline CDR1 and CDR2: SGHAT and FQNNGV. The CDR3 totals 15 residues. The CDR3 is CASSQTGAGTDTQYF. In nucleotides, the CDR3 is TGTGCCAGCAGTCAAACAGGGGCGGGGACAGATACGCAGTATTTT.

The chain recombines TRBV19 with TRBJ2-1, with TRBD2 matching 7 bases. Germline-derived CDR1 and CDR2 are LNHDA and SQIVND (reference sequence). The V segment lost 1 base and the J segment 0 bases; nucleotides outside the gene matches: 3. The CDR3 is 16 residues long. The CDR3 reads CASSIGGGSSYNEQFF. The CDR3 bases are TGTGCCAGTAGTATAGGCGGGGGTAGCTCCTACAATGAGCAGTTCTTC.

Many counts were recorded for this clone. This CDR3 reads CSARLSNTEAFF. Written as DNA, the CDR3 is TGCAGCGCGAGACTTTCGAACACTGAAGCTTTCTTT. J is TRBJ1-1 and V is TRBV29-1; no clear D. Germline CDR1 SQVTM, CDR2 ANQGSEA. The ends were cut back, 7 bases at V and 1 base at J, with 10 bases in the middle. CDR3 size: 12 residues.

J is TRBJ2-6 and V is TRBV28; D is ambiguous. Germline CDR1 and CDR2: MDHEN and SYDVKM. V was shortened by 1 base and J by 0 bases, with 13 bases between the two germline ends. CDR3 length equals 18 residues. DNA for the CDR3: TGTGCCAGCAGTTTATTAGGCAGGTCTCCCTCTGGGGCCAACGTCCTGACTTTC. This translates into CASSLLGRSPSGANVLTF. Together with reference TRBV28 and TRBJ2-6, the CDR3 gives the full variable domain: DVKVTQSSRYLVKRTGEKVFLECVQDMDHENMFWYRQDPGLGLRLIYFSYDVKMKEKGDIPEGYSVSREKKERFSLILESASTNQTSMYLCASSLLGRSPSGANVLTFGAGSRLTVL.

The V gene is TRBV5-8, the J gene TRBJ2-1; TRBD1 matches at 10 bases. V lost 3 bases, J lost 4 bases, and 13 bases stayed unmatched. Germline loops: CDR1 SGHTS, CDR2 YDEGEE. The CDR3 has 18 amino acids. CDR3 amino acids: CASSSQTGGIPFYNEQFF. The CDR3, as DNA: TGTGCCAGCAGCTCTCAGACAGGGGGCATCCCCTTTTACAATGAGCAGTTCTTC. The full variable domain, rest sourced from reference TRBV5-8 and TRBJ2-1, is EAGVTQSPTHLIKTRGQQATLRCSPISGHTSVYWYQQALGLGLQFLLWYDEGEERNRGNFPPRFSGRQFPNYSSELNVNALELEDSALYLCASSSQTGGIPFYNEQFFGPGTRLTVL.

The chain joins TRBV18 to TRBJ2-5, with TRBD2 matching 9 bases. Germline V gene data show CDR1 as KGHSH and CDR2 as LQKENI. J was trimmed by 4 bases and V by 3 bases; bases with no gene match: 9. The CDR3 loop spans 16 amino acids. The CDR3 bases are TGTGCCAGCTCACCGACCGGCCCGGGACTAGCAGAGACCCAGTACTTC. Translation gives CASSPTGPGLAETQYF.

The chain uses TRBV7-6 and TRBJ2-1; 8 bases fit TRBD2. CDR1 SGHVS and CDR2 FNYEAQ come from the germline V gene. The V and J ends lost 5 bases and 7 bases, in that order; junction bases with no gene match: 10. The CDR3 contains 15 residues. In nucleotides, the CDR3 is TGTGCCAGCAGCCTACAGTCCGGGGGGGAGAATGAGCAGTTCTTC. Translating it yields CASSLQSGGENEQFF.

The rearrangement uses TRBV24-1 and TRBJ2-1; 8 positions match TRBD2. Germline V gene sequence: CDR1 KGHDR, CDR2 SFDVKD. CDR3 length: 19 residues. J lost 5 bases, V lost 6 bases, and 20 bases had no gene match. The CDR3 sequence is CATSTGYSSGRGIDNEQFF. Written as DNA, the CDR3 is TGTGCCACCAGTACAGGTTATAGTTCCGGGAGGGGAATCGACAATGAGCAGTTCTTC.

The CDR3 loop is CASSPGLNTGELFF. The CDR3 nucleotides are TGTGCCAGCAGTCCAGGGCTAAACACCGGGGAGCTGTTTTTT. The chain couples TRBV5-6 to TRBJ2-2, with D possibly TRBD1 on 5 matching bases. The V gene's germline CDR1 is SGHDT and CDR2 YYEEEE. V lost 5 bases and J 2 bases, leaving 10 bases between the germline ends. The CDR3 spans 14 residues.

This clone was recorded only once. The chain combines TRBV19 with TRBJ2-2; D might be TRBD1 (5 bases). This CDR3 region has 14 residues. V was shortened by 6 bases and J by 1 base, with 9 bases between the two germline ends. Germline V gene sequence: CDR1 LNHDA, CDR2 SQIVND (reference sequence). The CDR3, as DNA: TGTGCCAGTAGCCAGACAGTGAACACCGGGGAGCTGTTTTTT. Residues: CASSQTVNTGELFF.

The chain carries TRBV2 and TRBJ1-4; no clear D. Germline V gene data show CDR1 as SNHLY and CDR2 as FYNNEI. The V end lost 9 bases, the J end lost 0 bases, and 11 bases lay between the germline ends. The CDR3 is 14 residues long. Here the CDR3 DNA reads TGTGCCAGTGCGGCTGATGCAACTAATGAAAAACTGTTTTTT. This sequence encodes CASAADATNEKLFF.

The V call is TRBV10-3, the J call TRBJ1-1; D is undetermined. The germline CDR1 and CDR2 sequences are ENHRY and SYGVKD. The CDR3 is 12 residues long. Trimming removed 0 bases from V and 4 bases from J, with 3 bases in between. In nucleotides, the CDR3 is TGTGCCATCAGTGAGTCGAGCACTGAAGCTTTCTTT. This gives the protein CAISESSTEAFF.